Listed below are T cell receptor beta chains from one sample, sequenced in a study of metastatic and nonmetastatic thyroid tumors. TCRdb reanalyzed the PCR reads via MiXCR. The table includes fewer than 15,000 clones, 25% to 35% detected once. Material: tumor tissue. The receptor set was obtained from a male donor with papillary thyroid cancer or a benign thyroid nodule (not recorded which). Some clones in this sample may be carry-over from other donors' samples. Each CDR3 is given with its conserved first and last residue. The listing skips clone size in some rows; elsewhere it reads once, few, many or a size class.

j_gene,abundance,v_gene,len,CDR3aa
TRBJ2-3,many,TRBV6-1,15,CASRLQAFSTDTQYF
TRBJ1-1,few,TRBV18,15,CASSPPNSGSPEAFF
TRBJ2-5,many,TRBV7-9,13,CASSSSNQETQYF
TRBJ1-2,many,TRBV11-2,14,CASSLDLRIYGYTF
TRBJ1-5,few,TRBV15,13,CATSRDLRSPQHF
TRBJ2-7,NA,TRBV5-1,16,CASSFIGVRGADEHYF
TRBJ2-3,many,TRBV7-9,15,CASSSREANTDTQYF
TRBJ1-2,NA,TRBV11-1,18,CASSFSSLGQAGDYGYTF
TRBJ2-1,NA,TRBV9,15,CASSVGGLAINEQFF
TRBJ2-7,many,TRBV29-1,10,CSVVQHEQYF
TRBJ2-4,many,TRBV6-1,13,CASSLGGGNIQYF
TRBJ2-5,NA,TRBV5-1,14,CASSLTGGKETQYF
TRBJ1-2,NA,TRBV27,14,CASRGQVGYYGYTF
TRBJ1-1,many,TRBV11-2,13,CASSEGGRVRAFF
TRBJ1-6,few,TRBV2,12,CASSAAGQRLHF
TRBJ2-2,many,TRBV28,15,CASTQGARHTGELFF
TRBJ2-3,few,TRBV6-5,15,CASSVLAGSSDTQYF
TRBJ1-2,many,TRBV28,13,CASSPGQRYGYTF
TRBJ2-7,NA,TRBV3-1,16,CASSHRLAGVEYEQYF